This paragraph covers one TCR beta chain sequence. It was with unique molecular identifiers that the TCRbeta library was prepared. TCRdb re-analysed the PCR reads in MiXCR, keeping a single row per CDR3 protein. The sample shows about 980,000 distinct CDR3 sequences, roughly 29% of them seen only once. The data were taken from a study of T-cell reconstitution after alpha-beta-depleted transplantation in children. Germline assignment: CDR1 ENHRY and CDR2 SYGVKD. The CDR3 is 14 residues long. Between the trimmed V and J ends, which lost 6 bases and 1 base, there was a span of 13 bases. V is TRBV10-3 and J is TRBJ2-7; D remains ambiguous. The sequence was obtained from a boy under three years old who had a stem cell transplant for SCID, so the T cells may come from the graft donor. Material: PBMCs, mostly from graft donor cells, obtained 360 days after TCRalphabeta/CD19-depleted stem cell transplant. The CDR3 DNA reads as TGTGCCATCAGACCGGCCCTCCGTTCCTACGAGCAGTACTTC. Encoded protein: CAIRPALRSYEQYF.